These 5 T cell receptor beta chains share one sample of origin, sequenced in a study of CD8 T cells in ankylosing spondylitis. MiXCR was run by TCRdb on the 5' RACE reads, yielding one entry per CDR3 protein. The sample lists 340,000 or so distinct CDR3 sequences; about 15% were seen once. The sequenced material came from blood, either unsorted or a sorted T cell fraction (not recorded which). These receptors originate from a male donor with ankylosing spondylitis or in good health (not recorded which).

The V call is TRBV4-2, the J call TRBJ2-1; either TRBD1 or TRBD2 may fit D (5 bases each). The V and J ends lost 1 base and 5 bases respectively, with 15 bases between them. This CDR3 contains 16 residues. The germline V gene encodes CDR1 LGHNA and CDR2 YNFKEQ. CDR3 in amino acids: CASSQAGPEGHNEQFF. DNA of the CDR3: TGTGCCAGCAGCCAAGCAGGGCCTGAGGGGCACAATGAGCAGTTCTTC.

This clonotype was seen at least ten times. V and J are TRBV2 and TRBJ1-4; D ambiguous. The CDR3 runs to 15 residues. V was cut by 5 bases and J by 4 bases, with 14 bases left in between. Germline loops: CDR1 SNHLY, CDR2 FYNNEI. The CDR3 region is CASSSQSGFNEKLFF. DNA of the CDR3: TGTGCCAGCAGTTCTCAGTCGGGTTTTAATGAAAAACTGTTTTTT.

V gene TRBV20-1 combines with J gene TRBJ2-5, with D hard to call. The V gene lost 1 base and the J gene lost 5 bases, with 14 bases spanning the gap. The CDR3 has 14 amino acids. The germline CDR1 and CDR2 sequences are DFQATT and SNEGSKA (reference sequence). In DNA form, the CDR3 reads TGCAGTGCTAGAGGAGATGGCCAGATGGAGACCCAGTACTTC. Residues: CSARGDGQMETQYF.

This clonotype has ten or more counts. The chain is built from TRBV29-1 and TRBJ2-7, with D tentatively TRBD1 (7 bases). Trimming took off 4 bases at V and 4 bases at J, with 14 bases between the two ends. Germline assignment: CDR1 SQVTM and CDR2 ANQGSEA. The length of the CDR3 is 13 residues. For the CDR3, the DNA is TGCAGCGTTGCCCTGACAGGGAGGTACGAGCAGTACTTC. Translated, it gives CSVALTGRYEQYF.

Here the CDR3 reads CASSLGRQLNEQFF. CDR3 DNA: TGTGCCAGCAGCTTAGGCCGACAGCTCAATGAGCAGTTCTTC. The chain carries TRBV7-2 and TRBJ2-1, with D possibly matching TRBD1 (5 bases). V lost 1 base and J lost 6, with 10 bases in between. The germline V gene encodes CDR1 SGHTA and CDR2 FQGNSA. This CDR3 comprises 14 residues.